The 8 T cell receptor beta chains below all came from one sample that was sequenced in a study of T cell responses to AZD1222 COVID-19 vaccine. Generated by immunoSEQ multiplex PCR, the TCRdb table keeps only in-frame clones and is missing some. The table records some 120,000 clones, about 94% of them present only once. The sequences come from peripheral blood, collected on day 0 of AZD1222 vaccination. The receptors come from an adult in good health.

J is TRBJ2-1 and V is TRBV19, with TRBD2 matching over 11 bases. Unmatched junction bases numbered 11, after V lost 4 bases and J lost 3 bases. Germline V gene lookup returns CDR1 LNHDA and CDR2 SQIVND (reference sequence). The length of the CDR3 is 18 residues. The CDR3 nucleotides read TGTGCCAGTAGTAGCTCCCCGGGACTAGCGGACCTCTACAATGAGCAGTTCTTC. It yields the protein CASSSSPGLADLYNEQFF. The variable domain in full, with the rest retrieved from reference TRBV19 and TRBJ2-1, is DGGITQSPKYLFRKEGQNVTLSCEQNLNHDAMYWYRQDPGQGLRLIYYSQIVNDFQKGDIAEGYSVSREKKESFPLTVTSAQKNPTAFYLCASSSSPGLADLYNEQFFGPGTRLTVL.

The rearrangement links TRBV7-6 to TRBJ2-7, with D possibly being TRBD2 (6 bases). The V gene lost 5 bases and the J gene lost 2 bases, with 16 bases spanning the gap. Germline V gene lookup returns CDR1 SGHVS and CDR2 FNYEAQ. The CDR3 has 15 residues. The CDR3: CASSPDGSGTYEQYF. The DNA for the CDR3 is TGTGCCAGCAGCCCTGACGGGAGCGGTACCTACGAGCAGTACTTC.

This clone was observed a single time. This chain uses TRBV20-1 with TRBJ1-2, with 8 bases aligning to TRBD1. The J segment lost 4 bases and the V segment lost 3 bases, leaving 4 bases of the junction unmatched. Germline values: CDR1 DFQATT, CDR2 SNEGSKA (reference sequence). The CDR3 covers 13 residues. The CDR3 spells CSASPDRGYGYTF. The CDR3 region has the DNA TGCAGTGCTAGTCCCGACAGGGGCTATGGCTACACCTTC.

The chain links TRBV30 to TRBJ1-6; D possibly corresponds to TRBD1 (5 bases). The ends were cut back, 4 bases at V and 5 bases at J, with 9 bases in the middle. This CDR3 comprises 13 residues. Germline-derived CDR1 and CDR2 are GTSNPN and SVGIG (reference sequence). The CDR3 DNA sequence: TGTGCCTGGACCCAGGGAAATAATTCACCCCTCCACTTT. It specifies CAWTQGNNSPLHF.

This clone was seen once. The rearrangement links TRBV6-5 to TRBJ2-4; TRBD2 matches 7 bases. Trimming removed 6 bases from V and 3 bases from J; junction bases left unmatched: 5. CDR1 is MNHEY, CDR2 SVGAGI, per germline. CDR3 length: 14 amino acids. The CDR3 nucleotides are TGTGCCAGCAGCCCCGCGGGGGTCAAAAACATTCAGTACTTC. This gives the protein CASSPAGVKNIQYF.

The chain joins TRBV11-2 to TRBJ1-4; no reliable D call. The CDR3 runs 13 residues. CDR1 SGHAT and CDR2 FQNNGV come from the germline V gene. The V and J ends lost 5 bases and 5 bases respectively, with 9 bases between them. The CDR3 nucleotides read TGTGCCAGCAGCGCCCACAGCAATGAAAAACTGTTTTTT. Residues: CASSAHSNEKLFF.

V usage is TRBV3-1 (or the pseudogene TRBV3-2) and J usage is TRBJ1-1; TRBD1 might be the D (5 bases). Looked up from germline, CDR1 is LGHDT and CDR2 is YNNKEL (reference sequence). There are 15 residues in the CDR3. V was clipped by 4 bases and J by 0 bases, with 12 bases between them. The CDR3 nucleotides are TGTGCCAGCAGCCGAGGGGACGGGGTGAACACTGAAGCTTTCTTT. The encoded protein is CASSRGDGVNTEAFF.

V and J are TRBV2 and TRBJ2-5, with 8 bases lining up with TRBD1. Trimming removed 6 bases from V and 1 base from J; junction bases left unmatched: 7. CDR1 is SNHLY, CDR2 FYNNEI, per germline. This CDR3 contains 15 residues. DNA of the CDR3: TGTGCCAGCAGAAGGACAGGGACCTTCCAAGAGACCCAGTACTTC. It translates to CASRRTGTFQETQYF.